Only a few counts were recorded for the clone carrying this TCR beta chain. Its target is not known. The data were obtained in a study of response to subunit inactivated influenza vaccine. Whole-study findings and limits: That few new T cells are recruited by each seasonal influenza vaccination was the authors' suggestion.

TCRdb re-analysed the RT-PCR reads in MiXCR, keeping a single row per CDR3 protein. Of around 710,000 distinct CDR3 sequences listed, 14% are singletons. This CDR3 comprises 14 residues. Germline V gene data show CDR1 as MGHRA and CDR2 as YSYEKL. The V and J ends lost 3 bases and 2 bases respectively, with 7 bases between them. The J gene is TRBJ2-2, the V gene TRBV4-1; D gene ambiguous. The clonotype originates from a man aged 50 or older who received an inactivated influenza vaccine. The sample in question was PBMCs from blood, obtained around 15 days before vaccination. CDR3 region: CASSHLVNTGELFF. The CDR3, as DNA: TGCGCCAGCAGCCATCTCGTTAACACCGGGGAGCTGTTTTTT.